Following are 16 T cell receptor beta chains from one sample sequenced in a study of glioma-infiltrating T cells after dendritic cell vaccination listed by TCRdb under 2016. Library preparation used the immunoSEQ multiplex PCR assay. Held by TCRdb, this immuneACCESS table contains in-frame sequences only and omits some clones. Under half of the omission traces to an unresolved V gene where checked; the cause of the rest is unknown. For this sample there are around 90,000 clones; approximately 75% appear just once. 2% to 2.5% of the sample rests with the top ten. The time point tag for this specimen amounts to: after dendritic cell vaccination, including at tumor progression/relapse. The sequencing used blood, collected after dendritic cell vaccination. The receptors derive from a human donor with glioblastoma.

This sequence joins TRBV7-3 and TRBJ2-2, with D possibly TRBD1 on 6 matching bases. The germline V and J ends were trimmed by 5 bases and 3 bases, with 13 bases remaining between them. The CDR3 is 15 residues long. Germline V lookup: CDR1 SGHTA, CDR2 FQGTGA. The CDR3 loop reads CASSRTATYTGELFF. As DNA, the CDR3 is TGTGCCAGCAGCCGGACAGCGACCTACACCGGGGAGCTGTTTTTT.

The chain couples TRBV6-5 to TRBJ1-6; possible D gene TRBD1, 5 bases. This CDR3 region has 16 residues. Germline-derived CDR1 and CDR2 are MNHEY and SVGAGI. V gave up 2 bases and J gave up 10 bases, with 18 bases separating them. In DNA, the CDR3 is TGTGCCAGCAGTTACGGGCATTTCAGCCCAGGGTCACCCCTCCACTTT. It codes for CASSYGHFSPGSPLHF.

The V call is TRBV6-6, the J call TRBJ1-2; weak D call: TRBD1 (6 bases). Trimming removed 0 bases from V and 4 bases from J, with 15 bases in between. From germline, CDR1 is MNHNY and CDR2 SVGAGI (reference sequence). The CDR3 extends over 16 amino acids. The CDR3 DNA follows: TGTGCCAGCAGTTACTCGCGTCCAGGGGATGGCTATGGCTACACCTTC. This codes for CASSYSRPGDGYGYTF.

A single count supports this clone. The gene calls are TRBV2 and TRBJ2-1; D not certain. This CDR3 has 15 amino acids. With 1 base removed from V and 0 bases from J, the gap between germline ends came to 7 bases. In germline, CDR1 is SNHLY, CDR2 FYNNEI. The CDR3 spells CASSEGRNSYNEQFF. CDR3 coding DNA: TGTGCCAGCAGTGAAGGGCGGAACTCCTACAATGAGCAGTTCTTC.

The chain employs TRBV5-1 and TRBJ2-2, with 7 nucleotides matching TRBD2. The V gene's germline CDR1 is SGHRS and CDR2 YFSETQ. Trimming cost V 3 bases and J 6 bases; bases outside gene matches: 5. The CDR3 is 14 residues long. The CDR3 loop is CASSSSGTSGELFF. The CDR3 DNA reads as TGCGCCAGCAGCTCAAGCGGGACTTCCGGGGAGCTGTTTTTT.

The chain joins TRBV4-1 to TRBJ2-7; 10 nucleotides align to TRBD1. Germline-derived CDR1 and CDR2 are MGHRA and YSYEKL. The CDR3 totals 15 residues. With 4 bases clipped from V and 2 bases from J, the junction kept 5 bases outside the gene matches. The CDR3 reads CASSREGQGAYEQYF. As DNA, the CDR3 is TGCGCCAGCAGCCGAGAAGGACAGGGGGCCTACGAGCAGTACTTC.

The V and J genes are TRBV27 and TRBJ1-3; the D is unclear. The V end was cut by 6 bases, the J end by 4 bases, with 4 bases between. CDR3 length: 11 residues. Germline assignment: CDR1 MNHEY and CDR2 SMNVEV (reference sequence). DNA of the CDR3: TGTGCCAGCAGCCAAGGAAACACCATATATTTT. As protein: CASSQGNTIYF.

This clone has only one observation. This chain joins TRBV15 and TRBJ2-3; weak D call: TRBD2 (6 bases). This CDR3 region has 14 residues. V was pared by 5 bases and J by 0 bases, with 9 bases between. CDR1 LNHNV and CDR2 YYDKDF come from the germline V gene (reference sequence). CDR3 region: CATSRGDSTDTQYF. The CDR3 region has the DNA TGTGCCACCAGCCGCGGGGACAGCACAGATACGCAGTATTTT.

The sample holds one count of this clone. V and J are TRBV20-1 and TRBJ1-2; D gene ambiguous. The germline gives CDR1 DFQATT, CDR2 SNEGSKA (reference sequence). This CDR3 has 11 residues. Trimming shortened V by 0 bases and J by 10 bases, and 9 bases separated the two germline ends. The CDR3 region has the DNA TGCAGTGCTAGAGATCCCACTATCTACACCTTC. Amino acid sequence: CSARDPTIYTF.

This clone was observed a single time. In nucleotides, the CDR3 is TGTGCCAGCAGACAAGACAGGTTTAATGGCTACACCTTC. It is translated as CASRQDRFNGYTF. This chain joins TRBV2 and TRBJ1-2; tentative D call: TRBD1 (6 bases). CDR1 SNHLY and CDR2 FYNNEI come from the germline V gene. The length of the CDR3 is 13 residues. V shed 6 bases and J shed 6 bases, with 14 bases lying between them.

The chain employs TRBV27 and TRBJ2-2, with D tentatively TRBD2 (6 bases). Per germline, CDR1 MNHEY and CDR2 SMNVEV (reference sequence). V was trimmed by 2 bases and J by 5 bases, leaving 6 bases between them. The CDR3 is 13 amino acids. This CDR3 reads CASSLAGTGELFF. CDR3 nucleotide sequence: TGTGCCAGCAGTTTAGCGGGAACCGGGGAGCTGTTTTTT.

The DNA of the CDR3 is TGTGCCAGCAGCCAAGGCCTAGCGGGGGCCGAGACCCAGTACTTC. This encodes CASSQGLAGAETQYF. The V call is TRBV14, the J call TRBJ2-5; 10 bases are a match to TRBD2. This CDR3 is 15 amino acids long. V was pared by 1 base and J by 5 bases, with 4 bases of the junction left unmatched. Germline V gene data show CDR1 as SGHDN and CDR2 as FVKESK.

The gene calls are TRBV6-5 and TRBJ1-4; D is possibly TRBD1 (5 bases). With 5 bases removed from V and 7 bases from J, the gap between germline ends came to 5 bases. This CDR3 is built from 11 residues. CDR1 and CDR2 (germline): MNHEY, SVGAGI. The CDR3, as DNA: TGTGCCAGCAGTCAGGGTGAAAAACTGTTTTTT. It translates to CASSQGEKLFF.

The chain couples TRBV6-4 to TRBJ1-5, with D unclear. The CDR3 spans 13 residues. CDR1 and CDR2 from the germline V gene are MRHNA and SNTAGT. Trimming stripped 4 bases from V and 8 bases from J, with 12 bases between. The CDR3 nucleotides read TGTGCCAGCAGTGCGGTCGGGGAGGAGCCCCAGCATTTT. Translating it yields CASSAVGEEPQHF.

The CDR3 coding sequence is TGTGCCAGCAGGGCCGGGGAGGGGGGCTACACCTTC. This codes for CASRAGEGGYTF. V usage is TRBV6-5 and J usage is TRBJ1-2, with TRBD1 as a possible D gene (5 bases). CDR3 size: 12 residues. Trimming cost V 6 bases and J 8 bases, with 13 bases left between them. CDR1 MNHEY and CDR2 SVGAGI come from the germline V gene.

This clone was detected a few times. V usage is TRBV6-5 and J usage is TRBJ1-1; tentative D call: TRBD1 (5 bases). Germline V gives CDR1 MNHEY, CDR2 SVGAGI. CDR3 length: 13 amino acids. Trimming cost V 8 bases and J 6 bases, with 16 bases left between them. CDR3: CASVRQSFAEAFF. CDR3 nucleotide sequence: TGTGCCAGCGTTCGACAGAGCTTCGCTGAAGCTTTCTTT.